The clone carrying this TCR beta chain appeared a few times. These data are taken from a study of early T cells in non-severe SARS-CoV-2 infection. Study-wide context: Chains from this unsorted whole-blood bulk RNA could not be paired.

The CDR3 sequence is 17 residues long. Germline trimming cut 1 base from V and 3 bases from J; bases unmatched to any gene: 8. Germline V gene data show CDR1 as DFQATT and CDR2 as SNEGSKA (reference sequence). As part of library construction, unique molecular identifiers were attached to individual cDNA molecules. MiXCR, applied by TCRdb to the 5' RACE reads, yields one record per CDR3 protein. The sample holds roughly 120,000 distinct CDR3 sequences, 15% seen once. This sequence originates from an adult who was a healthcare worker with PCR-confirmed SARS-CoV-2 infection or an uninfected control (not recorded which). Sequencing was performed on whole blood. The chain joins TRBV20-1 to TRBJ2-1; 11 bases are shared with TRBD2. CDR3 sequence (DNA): TGCAGTGCTAGAGGGGGGACTAGCGGCTTAAACTACAATGAGCAGTTCTTC. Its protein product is CSARGGTSGLNYNEQFF.